This is a list of T cell receptor beta chains from one sample in a study of blood T cells in healthy people across ages. TCRdb processed the 5' RACE reads anew with MiXCR; each CDR3 protein has one entry. This table has some 900,000 distinct CDR3 sequences, roughly 48% appearing once. The sequenced sample was blood. Source of these receptors: a young man in good health. CDR3s leave out the opening cysteine and the closing phenylalanine or tryptophan. D genes are given only for firm matches.

v_gene	len	d_gene	j_gene	CDR3aa
TRBV15	15	NA	TRBJ2-2	ATSKTGSARGTGELF
TRBV5-7	16	NA	TRBJ1-5	ASSLVWPSLAGNQPQH
TRBV30	13	NA	TRBJ1-5	AWSDGRGAREPQH
TRBV20-1	17	NA	TRBJ2-3	SARDYGPGLRRFTDTQY
TRBV20-1	13	NA	TRBJ2-7	SALRLTVSNYEQY
TRBV2	12	TRBD1	TRBJ1-6	ASRRQGYNSPLH
TRBV7-9	13	TRBD2	TRBJ2-7	ASGLHASGEYEQY
TRBV20-1	11	NA	TRBJ2-3	SERGGLTDTQY
TRBV25-1	13	TRBD1	TRBJ2-7	ASSAGGQASYEQY
TRBV6-2/TRBV6-3	15	NA	TRBJ1-1	ASSYSFPASPTTEAF
TRBV6-6	11	NA	TRBJ1-2	ASSYLAEYGYT
TRBV27	10	NA	TRBJ2-7	AGSFGGYEQY
TRBV20-1	10	NA	TRBJ1-2	SLGGRGYGYT
TRBV7-8	12	TRBD1	NA	ASSYPGQEYEQY
TRBV20-1	12	NA	TRBJ1-6	SARDLEANSPLH
TRBV11-1	12	NA	TRBJ1-2	ASRSQAADMGYT
TRBV12-3/TRBV12-4	14	TRBD2	TRBJ2-1	ASSPPSGTPYNEQF
TRBV6-5	13	TRBD1	TRBJ2-1	ASSYWDRGFYEQF
TRBV5-5	12	NA	TRBJ1-1	ASSLGQYLTEAF
TRBV27	12	NA	TRBJ2-3	ASSFQGRPDTQY
TRBV7-2	10	NA	TRBJ2-1	ASSQGENEQF
TRBV20-1	13	TRBD2	TRBJ2-3	SARPIAGGRDTQY
TRBV7-2	13	NA	NA	ASSFSGSSDETQY
TRBV4-1	13	NA	TRBJ2-3	ASGPIGRGTDTQY
TRBV20-1	14	TRBD1	TRBJ1-2	SAPPTGGNSNYGYT
TRBV27	12	NA	TRBJ2-2	ASSTPPGTGELF
TRBV3-1	10	NA	TRBJ2-1	ASSQADNEQF
TRBV7-8	13	TRBD1	TRBJ1-2	ASRPGGQGSYGYT
TRBV27	12	NA	TRBJ1-5	ASSLVGFAQPQH
TRBV3-1	13	TRBD1	TRBJ1-1	ASSPLRDRGFEAF
TRBV6-1	12	NA	TRBJ1-1	ASSEVGADTEAF
TRBV27	13	NA	TRBJ1-4	ASSLQRSANEKLF
TRBV5-5	12	NA	TRBJ1-2	ASSVEQGWDGYT
TRBV6-1	15	TRBD1	TRBJ2-2	ASRPGTGGVNTGELF
TRBV27	13	NA	TRBJ2-7	ASSHTPESSYEQY
TRBV7-9	15	TRBD1	TRBJ1-5	ASSSRGGQKYNQPQH
TRBV3-1	10	TRBD1	TRBJ1-2	ASTGTAYGYT
TRBV7-2	14	NA	TRBJ2-3	ASSLRAGERTDTQY
TRBV5-1	14	NA	TRBJ2-3	ASSFGLEPSTDTQN
TRBV5-1	14	NA	TRBJ1-4	ASSLMDSATNEKLF
TRBV20-1	15	TRBD2	TRBJ2-4	SARLAGGSWGKNIQY
TRBV3-1	13	NA	TRBJ1-1	ASSAEWLIDTEAF
TRBV20-1	14	NA	TRBJ2-2	SARGVLGGGTGELF
TRBV28	13	TRBD2	TRBJ2-3	ASLPGRGNTDTQY
TRBV13	14	NA	TRBJ1-1	ASSLNPGPLNTEAF
TRBV20-1	11	TRBD1	TRBJ2-7	SASDRASYEQY
TRBV10-3	11	NA	TRBJ1-2	AINEGGNYGYT
TRBV5-1	14	TRBD1	TRBJ1-1	ASSLSDRGLGTEAF
TRBV7-9	13	NA	TRBJ2-5	ASSLTGPIQETQY
TRBV12-3/TRBV12-4	13	TRBD1	TRBJ1-4	ASSLAPQGGEKLF
TRBV11-2	16	TRBD2	TRBJ2-5	ASSLTGTSGGPRETQY
TRBV10-3	11	NA	TRBJ1-2	AISPDSDYGYT
TRBV29-1	13	TRBD1	TRBJ2-2	SVFSAGQGSGELF
TRBV4-1	14	NA	TRBJ2-7	ASSQVPEGIYYEQY
TRBV7-2	11	TRBD1	TRBJ2-1	ASSPTGDLEQF
TRBV4-1	11	NA	TRBJ2-7	ASSQVKWDEQY